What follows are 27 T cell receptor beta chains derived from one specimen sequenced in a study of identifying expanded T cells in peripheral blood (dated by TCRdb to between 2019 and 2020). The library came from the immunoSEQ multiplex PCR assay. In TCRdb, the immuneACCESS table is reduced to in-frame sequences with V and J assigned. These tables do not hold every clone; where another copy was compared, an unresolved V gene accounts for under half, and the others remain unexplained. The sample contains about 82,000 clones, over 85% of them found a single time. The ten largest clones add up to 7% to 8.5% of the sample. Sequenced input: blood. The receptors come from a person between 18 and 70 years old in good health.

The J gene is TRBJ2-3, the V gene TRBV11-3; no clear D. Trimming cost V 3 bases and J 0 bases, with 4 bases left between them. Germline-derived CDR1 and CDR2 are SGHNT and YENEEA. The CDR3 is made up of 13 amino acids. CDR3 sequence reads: CASSLPSTDTQYF. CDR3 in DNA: TGTGCCAGCAGCTTGCCCAGCACAGATACGCAGTATTTT.

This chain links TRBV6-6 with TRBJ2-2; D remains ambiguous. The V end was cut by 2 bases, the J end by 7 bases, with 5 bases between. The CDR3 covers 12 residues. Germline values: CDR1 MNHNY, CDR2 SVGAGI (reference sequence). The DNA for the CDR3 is TGTGCCAGCAGTTACGCTGACGGGGAGCTGTTTTTT. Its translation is CASSYADGELFF.

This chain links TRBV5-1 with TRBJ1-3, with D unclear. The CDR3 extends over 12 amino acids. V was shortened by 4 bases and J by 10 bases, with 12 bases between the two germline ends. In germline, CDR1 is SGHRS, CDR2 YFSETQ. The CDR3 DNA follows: TGCGCCAGCAGCCCTAGGCTTTTGACCATATATTTT. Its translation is CASSPRLLTIYF.

The CDR3 protein is CASSGGSVDQPQHF. The CDR3 nucleotides read TGTGCCAGCTCCGGGGGAAGCGTAGATCAGCCCCAGCATTTT. The chain joins TRBV18 to TRBJ1-5; D possibly corresponds to TRBD1 (5 bases). Trimming stripped 6 bases from V and 5 bases from J, with 14 bases between. The CDR3 covers 14 residues. CDR1 KGHSH and CDR2 LQKENI come from the germline V gene.

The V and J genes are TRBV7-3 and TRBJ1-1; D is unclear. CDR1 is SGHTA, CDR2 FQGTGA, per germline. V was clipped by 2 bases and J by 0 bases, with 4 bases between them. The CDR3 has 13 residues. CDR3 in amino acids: CASSLSVNTEAFF. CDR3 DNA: TGTGCCAGCAGCTTATCTGTGAACACTGAAGCTTTCTTT.

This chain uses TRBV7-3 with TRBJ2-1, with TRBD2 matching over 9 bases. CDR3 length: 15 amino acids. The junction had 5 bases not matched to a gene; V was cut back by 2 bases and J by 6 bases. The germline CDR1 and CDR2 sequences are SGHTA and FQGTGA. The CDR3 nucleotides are TGTGCCAGCAGCTTATCCCCTAGCGGGGCCAATGAGCAGTTCTTC. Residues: CASSLSPSGANEQFF.

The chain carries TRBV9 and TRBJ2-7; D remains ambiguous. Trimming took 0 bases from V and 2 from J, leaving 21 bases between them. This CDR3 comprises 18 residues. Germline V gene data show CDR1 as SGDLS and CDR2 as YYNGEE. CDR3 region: CASSVGDRWANPTYEQYF. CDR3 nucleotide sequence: TGTGCCAGCAGCGTAGGAGATCGGTGGGCTAACCCGACCTACGAGCAGTACTTC.

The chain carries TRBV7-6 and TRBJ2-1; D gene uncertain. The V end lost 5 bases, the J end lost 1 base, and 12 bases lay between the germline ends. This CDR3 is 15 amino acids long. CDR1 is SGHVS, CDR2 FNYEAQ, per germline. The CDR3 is CASSPDQTSYNEQFF. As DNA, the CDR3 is TGTGCCAGCAGCCCAGATCAGACTTCCTACAATGAGCAGTTCTTC.

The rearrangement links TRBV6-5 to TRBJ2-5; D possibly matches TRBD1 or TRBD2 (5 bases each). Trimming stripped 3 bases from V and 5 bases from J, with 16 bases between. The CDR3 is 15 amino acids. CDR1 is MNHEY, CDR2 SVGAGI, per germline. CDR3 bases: TGTGCCAGCAGTTATACTTCCGGGACCGGGGAGACCCAGTACTTC. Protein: CASSYTSGTGETQYF.

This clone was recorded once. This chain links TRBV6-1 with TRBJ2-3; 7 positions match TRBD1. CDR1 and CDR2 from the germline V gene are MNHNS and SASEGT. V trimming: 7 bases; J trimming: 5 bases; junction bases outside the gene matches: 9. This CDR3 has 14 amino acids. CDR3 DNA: TGTGCCAGCATCCCGGGACAGATATTAGATACGCAGTATTTT. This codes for CASIPGQILDTQYF.

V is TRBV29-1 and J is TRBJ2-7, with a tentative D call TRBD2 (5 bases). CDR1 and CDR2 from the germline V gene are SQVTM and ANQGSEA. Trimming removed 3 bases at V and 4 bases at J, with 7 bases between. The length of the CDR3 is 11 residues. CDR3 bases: TGCAGCGTTGACATAGCGTACGAGCAGTACTTC. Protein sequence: CSVDIAYEQYF.

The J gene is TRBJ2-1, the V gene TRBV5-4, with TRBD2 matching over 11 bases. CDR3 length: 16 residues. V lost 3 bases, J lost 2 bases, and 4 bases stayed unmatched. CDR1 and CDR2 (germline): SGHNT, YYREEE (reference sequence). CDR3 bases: TGTGCCAGCAGCTCCGGGACTAGCGGTACCTACAATGAGCAGTTCTTC. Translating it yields CASSSGTSGTYNEQFF.

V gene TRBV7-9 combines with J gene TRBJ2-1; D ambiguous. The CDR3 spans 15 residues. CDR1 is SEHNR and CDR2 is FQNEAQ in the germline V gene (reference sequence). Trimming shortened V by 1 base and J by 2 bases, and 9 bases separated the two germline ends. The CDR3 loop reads CASSLVDLTYNEQFF. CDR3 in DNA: TGTGCCAGCAGCTTAGTCGATCTAACCTACAATGAGCAGTTCTTC.

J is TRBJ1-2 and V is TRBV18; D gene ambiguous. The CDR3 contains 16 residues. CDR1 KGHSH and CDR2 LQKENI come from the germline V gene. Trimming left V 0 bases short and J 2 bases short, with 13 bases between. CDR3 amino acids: CASSPPGRGTNYGYTF. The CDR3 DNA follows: TGTGCCAGCTCACCACCTGGGAGAGGAACCAACTATGGCTACACCTTC.

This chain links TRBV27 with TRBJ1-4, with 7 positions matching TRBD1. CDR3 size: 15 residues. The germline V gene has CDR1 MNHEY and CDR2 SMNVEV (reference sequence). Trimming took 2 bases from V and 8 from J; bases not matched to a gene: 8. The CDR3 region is CASSLGQVKGEKLFF. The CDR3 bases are TGTGCCAGCAGTTTAGGACAGGTTAAGGGAGAAAAACTGTTTTTT. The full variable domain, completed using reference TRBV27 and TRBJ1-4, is EAQVTQNPRYLITVTGKKLTVTCSQNMNHEYMSWYRQDPGLGLRQIYYSMNVEVTDKGDVPEGYKVSRKEKRNFPLILESPSPNQTSLYFCASSLGQVKGEKLFFGSGTQLSVL.

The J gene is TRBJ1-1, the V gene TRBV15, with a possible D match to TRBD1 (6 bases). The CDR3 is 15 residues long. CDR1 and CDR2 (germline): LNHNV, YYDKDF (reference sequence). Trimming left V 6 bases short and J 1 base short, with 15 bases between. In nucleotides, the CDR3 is TGTGCCACCAGACCGGACAGCTACTCGAACACTGAAGCTTTCTTT. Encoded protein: CATRPDSYSNTEAFF.

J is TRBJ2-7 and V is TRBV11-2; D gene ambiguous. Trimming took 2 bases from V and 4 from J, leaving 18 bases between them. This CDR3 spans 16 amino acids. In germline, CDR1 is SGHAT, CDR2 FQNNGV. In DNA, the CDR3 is TGTGCCAGCAGCTTAACCCCGACATTGGATAGTTACGAGCAGTACTTC. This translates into CASSLTPTLDSYEQYF.

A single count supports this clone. CDR3 amino acids: CAVRWLSEEKLFF. The CDR3, as DNA: TGTGCCGTTAGATGGTTGAGTGAAGAAAAACTGTTTTTT. This chain joins TRBV6-1 and TRBJ1-4, with D hard to call. CDR1 MNHNS and CDR2 SASEGT come from the germline V gene. The V gene lost 11 bases and the J gene lost 8 bases, with 18 bases spanning the gap. The CDR3 runs 13 residues.

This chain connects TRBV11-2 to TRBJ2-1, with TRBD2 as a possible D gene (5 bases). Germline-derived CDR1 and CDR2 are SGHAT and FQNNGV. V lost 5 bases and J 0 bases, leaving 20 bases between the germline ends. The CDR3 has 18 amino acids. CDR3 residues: CASSPRNSGFGSYNEQFF. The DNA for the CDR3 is TGTGCCAGCAGCCCAAGAAATTCGGGATTTGGCTCCTACAATGAGCAGTTCTTC.

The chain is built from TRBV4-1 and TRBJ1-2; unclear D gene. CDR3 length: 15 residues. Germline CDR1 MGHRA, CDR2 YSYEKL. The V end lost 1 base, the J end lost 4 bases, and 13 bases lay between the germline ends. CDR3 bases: TGCGCCAGCAGCCAAGCCGCTTCTCGAGGCTATGGCTACACCTTC. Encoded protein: CASSQAASRGYGYTF.

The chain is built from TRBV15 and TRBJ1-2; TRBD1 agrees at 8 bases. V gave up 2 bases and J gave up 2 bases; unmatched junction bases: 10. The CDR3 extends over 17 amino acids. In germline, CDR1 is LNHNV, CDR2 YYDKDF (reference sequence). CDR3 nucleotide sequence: TGTGCCACCAGCAGAAATACAGGGGGGGGCCTAAACTATGGCTACACCTTC. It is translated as CATSRNTGGGLNYGYTF. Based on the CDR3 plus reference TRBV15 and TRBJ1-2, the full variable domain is DAMVIQNPRYQVTQFGKPVTLSCSQTLNHNVMYWYQQKSSQAPKLLFHYYDKDFNNEADTPDNFQSRRPNTSFCFLDIRSPGLGDTAMYLCATSRNTGGGLNYGYTFGSGTRLTVV.

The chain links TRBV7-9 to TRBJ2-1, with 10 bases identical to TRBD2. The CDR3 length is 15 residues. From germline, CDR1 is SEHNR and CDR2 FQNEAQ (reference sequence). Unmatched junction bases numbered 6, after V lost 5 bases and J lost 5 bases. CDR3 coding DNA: TGTGCCAGCAGCCAAGGACTAGCGGAAAACAATGAGCAGTTCTTC. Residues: CASSQGLAENNEQFF.

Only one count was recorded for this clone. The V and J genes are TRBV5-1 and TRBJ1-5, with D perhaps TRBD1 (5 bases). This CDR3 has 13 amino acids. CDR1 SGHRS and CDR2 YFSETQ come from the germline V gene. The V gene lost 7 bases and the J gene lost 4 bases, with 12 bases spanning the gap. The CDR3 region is CASSSGTNQPQHF. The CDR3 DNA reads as TGCGCCAGCTCTTCGGGGACTAATCAGCCCCAGCATTTT.

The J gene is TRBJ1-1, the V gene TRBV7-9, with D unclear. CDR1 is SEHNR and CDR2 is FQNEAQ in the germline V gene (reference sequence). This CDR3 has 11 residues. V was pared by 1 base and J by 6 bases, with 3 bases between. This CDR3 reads CASSLVAEAFF. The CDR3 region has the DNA TGTGCCAGCAGCTTAGTTGCTGAAGCTTTCTTT.

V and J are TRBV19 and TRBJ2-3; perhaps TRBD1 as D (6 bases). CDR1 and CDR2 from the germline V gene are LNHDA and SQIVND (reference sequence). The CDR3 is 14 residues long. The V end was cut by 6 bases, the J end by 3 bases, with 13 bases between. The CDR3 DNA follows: TGTGCCAGTAGCCAACAGGGTATAACAGATACGCAGTATTTT. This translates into CASSQQGITDTQYF.

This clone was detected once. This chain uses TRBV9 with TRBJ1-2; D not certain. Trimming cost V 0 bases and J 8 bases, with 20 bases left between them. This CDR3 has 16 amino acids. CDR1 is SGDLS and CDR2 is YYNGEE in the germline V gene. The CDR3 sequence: CASSVAPGGEIIGYTF. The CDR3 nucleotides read TGTGCCAGCAGCGTAGCCCCGGGCGGAGAAATTATAGGCTACACCTTC. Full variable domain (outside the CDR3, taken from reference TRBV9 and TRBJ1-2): DSGVTQTPKHLITATGQRVTLRCSPRSGDLSVYWYQQSLDQGLQFLIQYYNGEERAKGNILERFSAQQFPDLHSELNLSSLELGDSALYFCASSVAPGGEIIGYTFGSGTRLTVV.

In DNA, the CDR3 is TGTGCCAGCAGCTTAGGGGGGTTGAACACTGAAGCTTTCTTT. This translates into CASSLGGLNTEAFF. V usage is TRBV11-3 and J usage is TRBJ1-1; a weak D match, TRBD1 (5 bases). There are 14 residues in the CDR3. Germline CDR1 is SGHNT and CDR2 is YENEEA. V was trimmed by 1 base and J by 0 bases, leaving 6 bases between them.